The entry below gives a single T cell receptor (beta chain) sequence along with its context. Its target is not known. The data were taken from a study of cytomegalovirus exposure and HLA in healthy donors. General observations from the study: The study reported that TCR beta sequences accurately predicted HLA-A and HLA-B alleles in most subjects. It was approximately 150 TCR beta chains that were listed as cytomegalovirus-associated. In vitro confirmation showed three CMV-associated chains to be CMV antigen specific.

PCR amplification relied on 60 Vbeta primers (plus 13 Jbeta primers). TCRdb's table, derived via immunoSEQ multiplex PCR, lists solely in-frame clones and lacks some. Of 200,000 or so clones listed, approximately 70% were seen once; the top ten hold about 2.8%. This TCR was recovered from a man aged 35-49 years in good health and CMV-seropositive. The specimen was PBMCs.

CDR3 DNA: TGTGCCAGCAGCTTGGGCGGGGCGGGGAAGGAGACCCAGTACTTC. Its protein is CASSLGGAGKETQYF. The V gene is TRBV5-5, the J gene TRBJ2-5; weak D call: TRBD2 (6 bases). CDR3 length equals 15 residues. With 0 bases removed from V and 5 bases from J, the gap between germline ends came to 14 bases. Germline assignment: CDR1 SGHKS and CDR2 YYEKEE (reference sequence).